This record covers a single TCR beta chain. This clone was seen more than once but under ten times. Its antigen specificity is not known. No base quality information exists; no much larger clone differs at one position. The collaborating institutions used their own protocols to collect whole blood in K2EDTA tubes. For TCRbeta analysis, collaborators shipped samples in one of three forms: frozen whole blood, isolated PBMCs, or DNA extracted from either of those sample types. The record originates from a study of blood T cell repertoires in COVID-19 (dated by TCRdb to the early 2020s). Turning to the overall study: Samples from collaborators originated in the United States, Italy and Spain and spanned both the acute and convalescent phases of COVID-19. The material from the prospective study consisted of cDNA or gDNA derived from T cells, B-cell-depleted T cells, or PBMCs. The dataset comprised deeply sampled blood TCRbeta repertoires from subjects exposed to, actively infected with, or recovered from COVID-19. A freely available public database, intended as a resource for researchers studying the immune response to SARS-CoV-2, is where the repertoires were released. Samples came from the ongoing ImmuneRACE study (first 160 participants) plus 1,254 subjects from 6 global collaborators. Nearly every sample came with metadata listing a de-identified subject ID, COVID-19 status, age in years and sex. Where available, HLA class I and class II types were obtained from metadata supplied by the sample provider rather than from assay-based typing.

The full study reports these points: How much clinical and demographic metadata was included differed by source and by participant, and the metadata was provided uncurated.

The immunoSEQ Assay, a bias-controlled multiplex PCR, was used to amplify TCRbeta CDR3 regions from genomic DNA. Concerning the study's data processing: The number of nucleated cells in each sample was estimated from the amplification of reference gene primers within the assay. Sequence reads were collapsed and filtered to measure the absolute abundance of every unique TCRbeta CDR3 rearrangement. For each sample, productive Simpson clonality was calculated as the square root of Simpson's diversity index over productive rearrangements. Held by TCRdb, this immuneACCESS table contains in-frame sequences only and omits some clones. Under half of the omission traces to an unresolved V gene where checked; the cause of the rest is unknown. That table supplies the V and J calls and clone size; D and trimming were determined from the DNA. In all, the sample holds a few hundred thousand clones, and around 85% of those were seen once. In total, the top ten clones hold approximately 4.1% of the sample.

The CDR3, cysteine through phenylalanine, is 18 amino acids long. The entry retains the CDR3 DNA only, 54 bases that are in frame from base 1. Sequences SGHRS (CDR1) and YFSETQ (CDR2) are obtained from the germline V gene. Here V drops 4 bases and J drops 1 base, and the junction holds 12 bases not matched to any gene. Sequencing was done on a sample of peripheral blood. This TCR was recovered from a woman in her 50s with active or convalescent COVID-19. This sequence uses TRBV5-1 and TRBJ1-5; a stretch of 9 junction bases matches TRBD1. The DNA reads as follows: TGCGCCAGCAGCGCCAGCCGGGACAGGGAGAAAAGCAATCAGCCCCAGCATTTT. This sequence encodes CASSASRDREKSNQPQHF.